This T cell receptor beta chain was captured in a study of human T cells and chemical hapten exposure. The CDR3 is 15 residues long. Germline CDR1 MNHNS, CDR2 SASEGT. About this clonotype: Since a much larger clone is just one base distant, this may be a read error.

TCRdb reanalysed the RACE reads using MiXCR and keeps one entry per CDR3 protein. The sample has around 60,000 distinct CDR3 sequences, approximately 7% seen once. Time point denoted: pre-sensitization, week 0. As for treatment: therapeutic diphenylcyclopropenone sensitization with weekly scalp DPC. Patches went on only after blood had been drawn each time. The study extracted total RNA from unfractionated whole blood. The sample was whole blood, taken in connection with sensitization to the hapten diphenylcyclopropenone (DPC). The V and J genes are TRBV6-1 and TRBJ1-5, with a weak D call TRBD1 (5 bases). This receptor was obtained from a woman in her twenties or thirties with alopecia areata. Some clones in this sample may be carry-over from other donors' samples. The CDR3 sequence is CASSDRGRSNQPRHF. The CDR3 DNA follows: TGTGCCAGCAGTGATAGGGGCCGTAGCAATCAGCCCCGGCATTTT.